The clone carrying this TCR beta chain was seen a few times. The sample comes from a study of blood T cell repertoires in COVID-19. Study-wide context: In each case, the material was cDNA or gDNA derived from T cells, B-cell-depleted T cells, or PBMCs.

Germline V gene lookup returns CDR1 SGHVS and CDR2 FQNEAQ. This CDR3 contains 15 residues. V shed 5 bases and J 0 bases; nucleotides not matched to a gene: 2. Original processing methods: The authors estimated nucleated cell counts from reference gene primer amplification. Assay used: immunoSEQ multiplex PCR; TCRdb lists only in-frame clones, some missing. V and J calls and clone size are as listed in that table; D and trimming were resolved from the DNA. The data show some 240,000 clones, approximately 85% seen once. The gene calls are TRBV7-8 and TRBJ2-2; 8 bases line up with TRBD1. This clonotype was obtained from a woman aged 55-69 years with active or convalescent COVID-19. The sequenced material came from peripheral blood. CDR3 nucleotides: TGTGCCAGCAGCCCCAGGGGGCCGAACACCGGGGAGCTGTTTTTT. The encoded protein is CASSPRGPNTGELFF.